A selection of T cell receptor beta chains follows, all from one sample in a study of control samples from healthy donors and cancer patients. Assay used: immunoSEQ multiplex PCR; TCRdb lists only in-frame clones, some missing. The sample holds approximately 41,000 clones, about 94% seen once. The sample was blood. These receptors all come from a man aged 55-75 years in good health. CDR3s include the opening cysteine and the closing phenylalanine or tryptophan. The D gene is left open where the match is weak. Size is omitted from some rows. Given values are once, few, many or a class for expanded clones.

>TRBJ2-2|TRBD2|14|.|TRBV5-1
TGCGCCAGCAGCCTCTACGTAGCGGGCGGGGAGCTGTTTTTT
CASSLYVAGGELFF
>TRBJ2-2|TRBD2|16|.|TRBV15
TGTGCCACCAGTCCTACTAGCGGGACGAACACCGGGGAGCTGTTTTTT
CATSPTSGTNTGELFF
>TRBJ1-2|.|12|.|TRBV27
TGTGCCAGTTATCGGGGGGCTCGTGGCTACACCTTC
CASYRGARGYTF
>TRBJ1-1|TRBD1|15|.|TRBV11-3
TGTGCCAGCAGCACGAGGACAGGGGTGAACACTGAAGCTTTCTTT
CASSTRTGVNTEAFF
>TRBJ2-5|.|15|.|TRBV9
TGTGCCAGCAGCTCCGCGGGACAGCCTCAAGAGACCCAGTACTTC
CASSSAGQPQETQYF
>TRBJ2-3|.|12|.|TRBV11-2
TGTGCCAGCACCGAAAAATGGGACCGGCAGTATTTT
CASTEKWDRQYF
>TRBJ1-1|.|12|.|TRBV29-1
TGCAGCGTCCACCCAGGGCACACTGAAGCTTTCTTT
CSVHPGHTEAFF
>TRBJ2-7|TRBD2|15|.|TRBV18
TGTGCCAGCTCCGAGGGACTAGCTGTCACCTACGAGCAGTACTTC
CASSEGLAVTYEQYF
>TRBJ2-2|.|13|.|TRBV19
TGTGCCAGTAGCCCCGGACGAACCGGGGAGCTGTTTTTT
CASSPGRTGELFF
>TRBJ2-1|.|14|.|TRBV29-1
TGCAGCGTTGAAGAGGGCGGCAGCCCGGATGAGCAGTTCTTC
CSVEEGGSPDEQFF
>TRBJ1-1|.|12|few|TRBV19
TGTGCCAGTAGTCCCCGGAACACTGAAGCTTTCTTT
CASSPRNTEAFF
>TRBJ2-7|TRBD2|15|.|TRBV6-1
TGTGCCAGCAGTGATAGGACTAGCGGGATTTGGGAGCAGTACTTC
CASSDRTSGIWEQYF
>TRBJ2-2|TRBD2|16|.|TRBV10-3
TGTGCCATCAGTAGGACTAGCGGGAGTAATACCGGGGAGCTGTTTTTT
CAISRTSGSNTGELFF
>TRBJ2-3|.|18|once|TRBV6-6
TGTGCCAGCAGTCCACTAGCAGGATTAGCGGCGAGGACAGATACGCAGTATTTT
CASSPLAGLAARTDTQYF
>TRBJ2-2|.|10|.|TRBV18
TGTGCCAGCTCACCACCGGGATTAGTTTTT
CASSPPGLVF
>TRBJ2-7|.|13|.|TRBV28
TGTGCCAGCAGCACGACAGACTCCTACGAGCAGTACTTC
CASSTTDSYEQYF
>TRBJ2-2|.|13|.|TRBV29-1
TGCAGCGTTGACGCGGGCTACACCGGGGAGCTGTTTTTT
CSVDAGYTGELFF
>TRBJ1-2|TRBD1|13|.|TRBV28
TGTGCCAGCAACACTGGACAGGGGTTAGGCTACACCTTC
CASNTGQGLGYTF
>TRBJ1-3|.|12|.|TRBV2
TGTGCCAGCAGGATCGGCGGAAACACCATATATTTT
CASRIGGNTIYF
>TRBJ1-4|.|14|.|TRBV15
TGTGCCACCAGCGAGGGGATATCTAATGAAAAACTGTTTTTT
CATSEGISNEKLFF
>TRBJ1-4|.|15|.|TRBV27
TGTGCCAGCGCTCCCGCCGGGCCCTGGCATGAAAAACTGTTTTTT
CASAPAGPWHEKLFF
>TRBJ1-1|.|16|.|TRBV10-3
TGTGCCATCAGTGAGTCGTGGTCGGTTATGAACACTGAAGCTTTCTTT
CAISESWSVMNTEAFF
>TRBJ2-1|TRBD2|15|.|TRBV10-1
TGCGCCAGCAGTAGAAGAAGCGGGAGGAACGATGAGCAGTTCTTC
CASSRRSGRNDEQFF
>TRBJ2-1|.|18|.|TRBV1
TGCACCAGCAGCCAAGATGTTGGGCGACTAGCCCGGTACAATGAGCAGTTCTTC
CTSSQDVGRLARYNEQFF